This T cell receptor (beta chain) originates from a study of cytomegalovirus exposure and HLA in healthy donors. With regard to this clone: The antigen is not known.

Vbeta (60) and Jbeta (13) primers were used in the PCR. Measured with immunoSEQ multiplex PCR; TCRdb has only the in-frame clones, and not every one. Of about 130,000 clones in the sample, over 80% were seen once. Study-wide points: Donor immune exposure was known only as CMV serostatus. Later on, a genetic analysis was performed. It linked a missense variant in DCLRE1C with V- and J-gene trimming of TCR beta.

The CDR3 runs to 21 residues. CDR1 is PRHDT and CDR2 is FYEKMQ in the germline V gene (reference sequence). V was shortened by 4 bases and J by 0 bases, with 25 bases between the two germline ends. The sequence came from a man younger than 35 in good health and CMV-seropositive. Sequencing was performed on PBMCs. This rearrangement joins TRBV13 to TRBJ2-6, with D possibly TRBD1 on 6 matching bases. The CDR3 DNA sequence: TGTGCCAGCAGCTCAGGCAGCCCAGGGGTGGACCTAAGCTCTGGGGCCAACGTCCTGACTTTC. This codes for CASSSGSPGVDLSSGANVLTF. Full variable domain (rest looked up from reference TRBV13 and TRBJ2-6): AAGVIQSPRHLIKEKRETATLKCYPIPRHDTVYWYQQGPGQDPQFLISFYEKMQSDKGSIPDRFSAQQFSDYHSELNMSSLELGDSALYFCASSSGSPGVDLSSGANVLTFGAGSRLTVL.